The 21 T cell receptor beta chains listed next were all sequenced from one sample in a study of blood T cell repertoires in COVID-19. The method was immunoSEQ multiplex PCR; TCRdb's version includes in-frame clones alone and lacks a portion of them. The profile covers about 43,000 clones, with around 85% appearing a single time and 7.5% to 10% taken by the ten largest. The specimen sequenced was peripheral blood. Receptor source: a human donor in a cohort sampled during active COVID-19.

This chain uses TRBV28 with TRBJ1-2, with 9 bases matching TRBD1. Germline V lookup: CDR1 MDHEN, CDR2 SYDVKM. Trimming removed 6 bases from V and 4 bases from J; junction bases left unmatched: 9. This CDR3 has 15 amino acids. CDR3 protein: CASRGTGTGIYGYTF. CDR3 nucleotide sequence: TGTGCCAGCAGAGGGACCGGGACAGGGATCTATGGCTACACCTTC.

V and J are TRBV7-6 and TRBJ2-7, with TRBD2 as a possible D gene (6 bases). The germline V gene has CDR1 SGHVS and CDR2 FNYEAQ. This CDR3 is built from 14 residues. The germline V and J ends were trimmed by 1 base and 1 base, with 8 bases remaining between them. CDR3 sequence reads: CASSLGGESYEQYF. In DNA, the CDR3 is TGTGCCAGCAGCTTAGGGGGGGAGTCCTACGAGCAGTACTTC.

This clone came up a few times. The V call is TRBV5-5, the J call TRBJ1-4; TRBD1 matches at 9 bases. Germline CDR1 is SGHKS and CDR2 is YYEKEE (reference sequence). This CDR3 has 16 amino acids. Losses at the gene ends were 4 bases for V and 3 bases for J; bases not matched to a gene: 7. The chain's CDR3 is CASSTHGTGPNEKLFF. The DNA for the CDR3 is TGTGCCAGCAGCACACACGGGACAGGGCCTAATGAAAAACTGTTTTTT.

The rearrangement joins TRBV19 to TRBJ2-5; the match to TRBD1 covers 8 bases. Unmatched junction bases numbered 10, after V lost 2 bases and J lost 5 bases. CDR1 is LNHDA, CDR2 SQIVND, per germline (reference sequence). The CDR3 consists of 16 residues. In DNA form, the CDR3 reads TGTGCCAGTAGTATATCGGCAGGGGGCAGGGGGGAGACCCAGTACTTC. Its translation is CASSISAGGRGETQYF.

The chain recombines TRBV12-3 or TRBV12-4 with TRBJ2-7; D gene unclear. V shed 3 bases and J shed 3 bases, with 9 bases lying between them. The CDR3 has 13 amino acids. CDR3 sequence reads: CASSLAPDYEQYF. DNA for the CDR3: TGTGCCAGCAGTTTGGCCCCAGACTACGAGCAGTACTTC.

The genes are TRBV19 and TRBJ1-6; tentatively, D is TRBD1 (5 bases). Looked up from germline, CDR1 is LNHDA and CDR2 is SQIVND (reference sequence). The CDR3 extends over 15 amino acids. The V end lost 7 bases, the J end lost 4 bases, and 14 bases lay between the germline ends. The DNA for the CDR3 is TGTGCCAGTAACGGGGGGGTTCGGTATAATTCACCCCTCCACTTT. Protein sequence: CASNGGVRYNSPLHF.

The chain has TRBV6-5 and TRBJ1-2, with 7 bases lining up with TRBD1. Germline V CDR1 and CDR2: MNHEY, SVGAGI. There are 13 residues in the CDR3. J gave up 4 bases and V 6 bases, and 5 bases lay outside the gene matches. The CDR3 loop is CASSPGQSYGYTF. CDR3 nucleotides: TGTGCCAGCAGCCCGGGACAGAGCTATGGCTACACCTTC.

This chain connects TRBV5-1 to TRBJ2-1; D unclear. This CDR3 contains 13 residues. V lost 4 bases and J 5 bases, leaving 10 bases between the germline ends. CDR1 and CDR2 (germline): SGHRS, YFSETQ. The CDR3 DNA follows: TGCGCCAGCAGCCCGAGAGGTCACAATGAGCAGTTCTTC. It encodes CASSPRGHNEQFF.

The V and J genes are TRBV19 and TRBJ2-2; D perhaps matches TRBD2 (5 bases). The germline V and J ends were trimmed by 5 bases and 5 bases, with 12 bases remaining between them. The CDR3 is 14 residues long. The germline gives CDR1 LNHDA, CDR2 SQIVND (reference sequence). CDR3 nucleotide sequence: TGTGCCAGTAGTGGCCGGGGTAAAACCGGGGAGCTGTTTTTT. Its translation: CASSGRGKTGELFF.

V usage is TRBV27 and J usage is TRBJ2-3; 14 bases fit TRBD2. Germline lookup yields CDR1 MNHEY and CDR2 SMNVEV (reference sequence). CDR3 length: 19 amino acids. The V segment lost 4 bases and the J segment 0 bases; nucleotides outside the gene matches: 9. The CDR3 loop is CASSSWTSGGKYSTDTQYF. CDR3 DNA sequence: TGTGCCAGCAGTTCGTGGACTAGCGGGGGGAAGTACAGCACAGATACGCAGTATTTT.

The chain uses TRBV19 and TRBJ2-4; D is ambiguous. The germline CDR1 and CDR2 sequences are LNHDA and SQIVND (reference sequence). V shed 6 bases and J shed 0 bases, with 9 bases lying between them. This CDR3 is built from 14 residues. The CDR3 DNA reads TGTGCCAGTAGACCGGGTCCAGCCAAAAACATTCAGTACTTC. This translates into CASRPGPAKNIQYF.

The V call is TRBV9, the J call TRBJ2-5, with 15 bases identical to TRBD2. The V segment lost 3 bases and the J segment 4 bases; nucleotides outside the gene matches: 10. CDR1 is SGDLS and CDR2 is YYNGEE in the germline V gene. This CDR3 comprises 18 residues. CDR3 in amino acids: CASSAGTSGGTAPETQYF. CDR3 bases: TGTGCCAGCAGCGCGGGGACTAGCGGGGGGACCGCTCCAGAGACCCAGTACTTC.

V usage is TRBV7-9 and J usage is TRBJ2-3; no clear D gene. Germline V gene sequence: CDR1 SEHNR, CDR2 FQNEAQ (reference sequence). The V and J ends lost 3 bases and 2 bases respectively, with 9 bases between them. This CDR3 spans 14 amino acids. The CDR3 here is CASSLGSYTDTQYF. CDR3 in DNA: TGTGCCAGCAGCTTGGGCAGCTACACAGATACGCAGTATTTT.

The CDR3 bases are TGTGCCAGCAGCTCACCGCGCTCCTATAATTCACCCCTCCACTTT. Encoded protein: CASSSPRSYNSPLHF. The chain is built from TRBV7-8 and TRBJ1-6; D not resolved. This CDR3 is 15 amino acids long. The ends were cut back, 4 bases at V and 0 bases at J, with 7 bases in the middle. Germline lookup yields CDR1 SGHVS and CDR2 FQNEAQ.

The chain combines TRBV27 with TRBJ2-7; D is undetermined. Germline V gene lookup returns CDR1 MNHEY and CDR2 SMNVEV (reference sequence). Trimming left V 2 bases short and J 2 bases short, with 10 bases between. This CDR3 is 14 amino acids long. The chain's CDR3 is CASSLRQSPYEQYF. DNA for the CDR3: TGTGCCAGCAGTTTACGTCAGTCTCCCTACGAGCAGTACTTC.

The chain combines TRBV3-1 (or the pseudogene TRBV3-2) with TRBJ1-2; D might be TRBD1 (5 bases). Germline assignment: CDR1 LGHDT and CDR2 YNNKEL (reference sequence). V was clipped by 3 bases and J by 4 bases, with 15 bases between them. This CDR3 region has 15 residues. CDR3 sequence reads: CASSHGGGEIYGYTF. CDR3 in DNA: TGTGCCAGCAGCCATGGGGGAGGAGAGATCTATGGCTACACCTTC.

This chain connects TRBV3-1 (or the pseudogene TRBV3-2) to TRBJ2-7, with a weak D call TRBD2 (5 bases). This CDR3 region has 13 residues. The V end was cut by 7 bases, the J end by 2 bases, with 12 bases between. Germline CDR1 and CDR2: LGHDT and YNNKEL (reference sequence). CDR3 sequence: CASTSSGTYEQYF. In nucleotides, the CDR3 is TGTGCCAGCACGAGCTCGGGGACCTACGAGCAGTACTTC.

The rearrangement links TRBV24-1 to TRBJ2-2; D gene uncertain. The germline gives CDR1 KGHDR, CDR2 SFDVKD. The length of the CDR3 is 14 residues. The V end was cut by 5 bases, the J end by 6 bases, with 12 bases between. The CDR3 DNA follows: TGTGCCACCAGTGGGGTGAGCGAAGCCGGGGAGCTGTTTTTT. The encoded protein is CATSGVSEAGELFF.

This clone was seen a single time. This chain uses TRBV2 with TRBJ2-3, with 9 bases fitting TRBD1. V lost 8 bases and J lost 5; bases outside the gene matches: 8. Germline lookup yields CDR1 SNHLY and CDR2 FYNNEI. This CDR3 has 14 amino acids. This CDR3 reads CASARTGVVDTQYF. The CDR3 nucleotides read TGTGCCAGCGCACGGACAGGGGTGGTAGATACGCAGTATTTT.

This clone was seen more than once but under ten times. The V gene is TRBV6-5, the J gene TRBJ2-7, with D possibly being TRBD2 (5 bases). The CDR3 covers 15 residues. V lost 6 bases to trimming and J lost 3 bases, with 18 bases between them. The germline gives CDR1 MNHEY, CDR2 SVGAGI. The CDR3 DNA reads as TGTGCCAGCAGCCGTCGGGGAAACCTAATCTACGAGCAGTACTTC. Its translation is CASSRRGNLIYEQYF.

The CDR3 DNA reads as TGTGCCAGCAGCTTGGGACAGGGTAATGAAAAACTGTTTTTT. Amino acid sequence: CASSLGQGNEKLFF. The chain recombines TRBV7-9 with TRBJ1-4; 9 nucleotides line up with TRBD1. This CDR3 is built from 14 residues. Germline assignment: CDR1 SEHNR and CDR2 FQNEAQ (reference sequence). The ends lost 3 bases at V and 4 bases at J; junction bases unmatched: 0.